This T cell receptor (beta chain) was retrieved from a study of T cell repertoires in cytomegalovirus infection. CDR3 size: 15 residues. Between the trimmed V and J ends, which lost 3 bases and 4 bases, there was a span of 14 bases. Germline CDR1 SGHTA, CDR2 FQGNSA. This clonotype occurred many times. MiXCR, applied by TCRdb to the reads, yields one record per CDR3 protein. This table has about 200,000 distinct CDR3 sequences, about a tenth appearing once. Sequencing was performed on PBMCs. The sequence came from a human donor in good health (CMV status not recorded). Some clones in this sample may be carry-over from other donors' samples. This chain uses TRBV7-2 with TRBJ2-3; maybe TRBD2 (5 bases). For the CDR3, the DNA is TGTGCCAGCAGCTTCAGTCGAGGGTTCGCAGATACGCAGTATTTT. It translates to CASSFSRGFADTQYF. Together with reference TRBV7-2 and TRBJ2-3, the CDR3 gives the full variable domain: GAGVSQSPSNKVTEKGKDVELRCDPISGHTALYWYRQSLGQGLEFLIYFQGNSAPDKSGLPSDRFSAERTGGSVSTLTIQRTQQEDSAVYLCASSFSRGFADTQYFGPGTRLTVL.